The present TCR beta chain was sequenced within a study of blood T cell repertoires in COVID-19. J was trimmed by 3 bases and V by 6 bases; bases with no gene match: 7. Germline values: CDR1 LNHDA, CDR2 SQIVND (reference sequence). The CDR3 is 15 amino acids. Original analysis: Nucleated cell counts were estimated from reference gene primer amplification. Assay: immunoSEQ multiplex PCR; the TCRdb copy retains only in-frame clones and omits some. The DNA gave D and trimming, while V, J and clone size come from that table. The profile shows some 700,000 clones, 85% to 90% of them singletons. J is TRBJ1-5 and V is TRBV19, with 8 nucleotides matching TRBD1. The sequence came from a woman aged 18-35 years with acute or convalescent COVID-19. The sequencing sample was made of peripheral blood. In DNA form, the CDR3 reads TGTGCCAGTAGAGAGTTGGACAGGGACAATCAGCCCCAGCATTTT. This sequence encodes CASRELDRDNQPQHF.